Sequencing of this T cell receptor beta chain was carried out in a study of control samples from healthy donors and cancer patients. TCRdb's copy holds only in-frame clones and misses some; the assay was immunoSEQ multiplex PCR. The table lists 60,000 to 70,000 clones, approximately 84% of them singletons, with approximately 2.8% in the top ten. V dropped 7 bases and J dropped 0 bases, with 16 bases sitting between them. Germline V gives CDR1 SGHAT, CDR2 FQNNGV. The CDR3 sequence is 16 residues long. The V call is TRBV11-2, the J call TRBJ1-3; possible D gene TRBD1, 5 bases. Material: PBMCs. The clonotype comes from a woman aged 45-59 years with lung cancer. The CDR3 sequence: CASTRTGGSSGNTIYF. The CDR3 region has the DNA TGTGCCAGCACCAGAACAGGCGGAAGCTCTGGAAACACCATATATTTT.